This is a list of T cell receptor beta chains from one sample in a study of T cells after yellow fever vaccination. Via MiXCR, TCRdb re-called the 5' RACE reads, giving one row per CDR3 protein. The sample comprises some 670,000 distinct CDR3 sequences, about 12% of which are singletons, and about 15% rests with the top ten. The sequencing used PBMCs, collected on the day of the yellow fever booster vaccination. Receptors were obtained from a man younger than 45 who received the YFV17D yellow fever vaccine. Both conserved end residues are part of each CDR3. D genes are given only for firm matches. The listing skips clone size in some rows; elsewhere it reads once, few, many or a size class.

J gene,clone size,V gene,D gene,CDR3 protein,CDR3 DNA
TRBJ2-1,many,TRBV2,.,CASSEPRGRDEQFF,TGTGCCAGCAGTGAACCCCGGGGGAGAGATGAGCAGTTCTTC
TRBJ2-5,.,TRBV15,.,CATSSGSLETQYF,TGTGCCACCAGCAGCGGGAGTCTGGAGACCCAGTACTTC
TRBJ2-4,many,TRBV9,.,CASSVVPTYGSAKNIQYF,TGTGCCAGCAGCGTAGTCCCGACCTATGGATCGGCCAAAAACATTCAGTACTTC
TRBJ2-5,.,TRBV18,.,CASSSKETTQYF,TGTGCCAGCTCATCCAAAGAGACTACCCAGTACTTC
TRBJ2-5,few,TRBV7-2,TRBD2,CASSLTQGGVETQYF,TGTGCCAGCAGCTTAACCCAGGGAGGGGTCGAGACCCAGTACTTC
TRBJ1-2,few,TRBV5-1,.,CASSRGAEDNYGYTF,TGCGCCAGCAGCCGAGGGGCGGAAGACAACTATGGCTACACCTTC
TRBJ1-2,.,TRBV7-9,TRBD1,CASSLGTGSDGYTF,TGTGCCAGCAGCTTGGGGACAGGGTCCGATGGCTACACCTTC
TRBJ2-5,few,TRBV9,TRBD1,CASSRQGNSETQYF,TGTGCCAGCAGCAGACAGGGTAACTCGGAGACCCAGTACTTC
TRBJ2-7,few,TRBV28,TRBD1,CASSLFGQGFGNSYEQYF,TGTGCCAGCAGTTTATTCGGACAGGGGTTTGGTAATTCCTACGAGCAGTACTTC
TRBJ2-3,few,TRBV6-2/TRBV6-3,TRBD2,CASSPAGAKDTQYF,TGTGCCAGCAGTCCCGCGGGAGCGAAAGATACGCAGTATTTT
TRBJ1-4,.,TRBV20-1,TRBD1,CSANPRTGGNEKLFF,TGCAGTGCCAACCCTCGGACAGGGGGGAATGAAAAACTGTTTTTT
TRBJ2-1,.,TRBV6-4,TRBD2,CASSDFSGRGSEQFF,TGTGCCAGCAGTGACTTTAGCGGGAGAGGGAGTGAGCAGTTCTTC
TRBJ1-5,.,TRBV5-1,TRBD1,CASRGQLNQPQHF,TGCGCCAGCAGGGGACAGCTAAATCAGCCCCAGCATTTT
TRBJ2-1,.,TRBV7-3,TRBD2,CASSPSGTSGSNEQFF,TGTGCCAGCAGCCCCTCCGGGACTAGCGGGAGCAATGAGCAGTTCTTC
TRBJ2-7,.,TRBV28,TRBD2,CASSTSGEASYEQYF,TGTGCCAGCAGTACTAGCGGGGAGGCCTCCTACGAGCAGTACTTC
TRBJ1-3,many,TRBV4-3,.,CASSQVDDSGNTIYF,TGCGCCAGCAGCCAAGTGGACGACTCTGGAAACACCATATATTTT
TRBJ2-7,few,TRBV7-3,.,CASSLIPLPYEQYF,TGTGCCAGCAGCTTAATACCGCTACCCTACGAGCAGTACTTC
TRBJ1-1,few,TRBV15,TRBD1,CATSREKLDREWSEAFF,TGTGCCACCAGCAGAGAAAAACTGGACAGGGAATGGTCTGAAGCTTTCTTT
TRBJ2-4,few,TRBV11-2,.,CASSLVPDIQYF,TGTGCCAGCAGCTTAGTTCCCGACATTCAGTACTTC
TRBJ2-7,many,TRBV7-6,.,CASSTTGVSYEQYF,TGTGCCAGCAGCACGACGGGGGTTTCCTACGAGCAGTACTTC
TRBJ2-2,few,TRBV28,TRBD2,CASRTRTSGSYTGELFF,TGTGCCAGCAGGACTCGGACTAGCGGGAGTTACACCGGGGAGCTGTTTTTT
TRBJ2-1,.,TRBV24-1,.,CATSEAPGDPREFF,TGTGCCACCAGTGAGGCTCCGGGGGACCCTCGGGAGTTCTTC
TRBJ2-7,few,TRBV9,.,CASSVDSLSYEQYF,TGTGCCAGCAGCGTAGATTCCCTCTCCTACGAGCAGTACTTC
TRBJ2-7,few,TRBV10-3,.,CAISLRSYEQYF,TGTGCCATCAGTCTTCGCTCCTACGAGCAGTACTTC
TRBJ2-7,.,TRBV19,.,CASSAPGRSLEEQYF,TGTGCCAGTAGTGCACCGGGACGATCCTTGGAGGAGCAGTACTTC
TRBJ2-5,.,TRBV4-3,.,CASSQDMSGAETQYF,TGCGCCAGCAGCCAAGATATGTCGGGGGCAGAGACCCAGTACTTC
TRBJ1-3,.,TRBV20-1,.,CSAIRALGDTIYF,TGCAGTGCTATCCGGGCCCTCGGGGACACCATATATTTT
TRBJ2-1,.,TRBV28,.,CASSLAGRRQFF,TGTGCCAGCAGTTTAGCGGGAAGGCGGCAGTTCTTC
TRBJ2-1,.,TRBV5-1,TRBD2,CASSFGTAGVDEQFF,TGCGCCAGCAGCTTCGGTACAGCGGGAGTGGATGAGCAGTTCTTC
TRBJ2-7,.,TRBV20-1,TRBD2,CCVTKRIGGFRYEQYF,TGCTGTGTTACGAAGCGTATCGGGGGGTTCAGATACGAGCAGTACTTC
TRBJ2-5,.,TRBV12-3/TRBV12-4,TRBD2,CASSFAAGGFQETQYF,TGTGCCAGCAGTTTTGCGGCGGGGGGCTTCCAAGAGACCCAGTACTTC
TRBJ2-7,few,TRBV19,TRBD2,CASSSGLAGYSYEQYF,TGTGCCAGTAGTTCAGGACTAGCGGGATATAGCTACGAGCAGTACTTC
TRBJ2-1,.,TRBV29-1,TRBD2,CSVASGTDHNEQFF,TGCAGCGTTGCTAGCGGGACAGATCACAATGAGCAGTTCTTC
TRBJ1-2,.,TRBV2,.,CASSVSSYGYTF,TGTGCCAGCAGTGTAAGCAGCTATGGCTACACCTTC
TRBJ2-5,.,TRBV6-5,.,CASSYLQGQPETQYF,TGTGCCAGCAGTTACCTGCAAGGACAGCCAGAGACCCAGTACTTC
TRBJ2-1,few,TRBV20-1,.,CSARGGSPTLEQFF,TGCAGTGCTAGAGGTGGAAGTCCCACCCTTGAGCAGTTCTTC
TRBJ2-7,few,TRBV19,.,CASSNGDFYEQYF,TGTGCCAGTAGTAACGGGGACTTCTACGAGCAGTACTTC
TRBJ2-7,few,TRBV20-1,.,CSAGLGVVYEQYF,TGCAGTGCTGGGCTAGGGGTAGTGTACGAGCAGTACTTC
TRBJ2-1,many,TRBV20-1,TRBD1,CSASQGASNEQFF,TGCAGTGCTTCCCAGGGGGCATCGAATGAGCAGTTCTTC
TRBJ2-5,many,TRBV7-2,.,CASSFSQVKGETQYF,TGTGCCAGCAGCTTTTCTCAGGTCAAGGGTGAGACCCAGTACTTC
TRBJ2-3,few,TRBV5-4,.,CASSKNAPPDTQYF,TGTGCCAGCAGCAAAAACGCCCCCCCGGATACGCAGTATTTT
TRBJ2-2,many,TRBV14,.,CASSLPGGTGELFF,TGTGCCAGCAGCCTTCCTGGAGGTACCGGGGAGCTGTTTTTT
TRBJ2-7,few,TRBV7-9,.,CASSLAFGGYEQYF,TGTGCCAGCAGCTTAGCGTTTGGAGGATACGAGCAGTACTTC
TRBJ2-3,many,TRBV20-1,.,CSARDLVLSTDTQYF,TGCAGTGCTAGAGATCTAGTACTTAGCACAGATACGCAGTATTTT
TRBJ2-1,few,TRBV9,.,CASSVDGGPYNEQFF,TGTGCCAGCAGCGTAGATGGGGGGCCCTACAATGAGCAGTTCTTC
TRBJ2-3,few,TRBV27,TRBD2,CASTGGGSDTQYF,TGTGCCAGCACTGGGGGGGGGTCAGATACGCAGTATTTT